What follows are 30 T cell receptor beta chains derived from one specimen sequenced in a study of T cells expressing NK-cell markers. Following a re-call of the 5' RACE reads, TCRdb has one entry per CDR3 protein and lacks DNA. The table lists 250,000 to 300,000 distinct CDR3 sequences, with more than 3.5% in the top ten. Sequencing was done on a sample of blood T cells: a sorted CD56 or NKG2C T cell subset, CD4+ or CD8+ T cells, or bulk PBMC T cells (not recorded which). These receptors were taken from a woman aged 18 to 75 in good health.

The rearrangement joins TRBV4-2 to TRBJ1-1; with no DNA, the TCRdb D assignment of TRBD1 cannot be verified. The V gene's germline CDR1 is LGHNA and CDR2 YNFKEQ. The CDR3 runs to 18 residues. The CDR3 protein is CASSQGLFRAQQNTEAFF.

CDR3: CASSYGTGNPGELFF. The chain links TRBV7-2 to TRBJ2-2; TCRdb outputs TRBD1, but without DNA this stays unchecked. Germline V CDR1 and CDR2: SGHTA, FQGNSA. The CDR3 is made up of 15 amino acids.

The chain links TRBV12-3 or TRBV12-4 to TRBJ2-4; as DNA is missing, the TRBD1 call by TCRdb cannot be tested. The CDR3 contains 14 residues. The chain's CDR3 is CASNPDKAKNIQYF.

The rearrangement joins TRBV29-1 to TRBJ2-4; no DNA is available, so the TRBD1 call from TCRdb remains unchecked. The germline CDR1 and CDR2 sequences are SQVTM and ANQGSEA. The CDR3 consists of 13 residues. This CDR3 reads CSVAGQGANIQYF.

This chain joins TRBV28 and TRBJ2-1; the D call of TRBD2 rests on TCRdb alone, since no DNA is present to check it. CDR3 length: 12 amino acids. Germline V CDR1 and CDR2: MDHEN, SYDVKM. This chain's CDR3 is CASREREDEQFF.

V is TRBV7-2 and J is TRBJ2-1; TCRdb returns TRBD2, unconfirmable since there is no DNA. This CDR3 contains 17 residues. Germline assignment: CDR1 SGHTA and CDR2 FQGNSA. CDR3 amino acids: CASSGIFVPFTYNEQFF.

The gene calls are TRBV2 and TRBJ2-1; TCRdb's D call, TRBD1, is unchecked because there is no DNA. CDR3 length: 14 amino acids. Per germline, CDR1 SNHLY and CDR2 FYNNEI. The CDR3 protein is CASRARGGMDEQFF.

The V and J genes are TRBV7-2 and TRBJ2-7. Per the germline V gene, CDR1 is SGHTA and CDR2 is FQGNSA. The CDR3 runs 12 residues. Here the CDR3 reads CASSLVGIEQYF.

The chain couples TRBV12-3 or TRBV12-4 to TRBJ2-2. The CDR3 sequence is 16 residues long. CDR3 region: CASRTEWTANTGELFF.

The rearrangement joins TRBV6-1 to TRBJ2-2; TCRdb names TRBD1, which stays unverified in the absence of DNA. The CDR3 is 17 residues long. Germline values: CDR1 MNHNS, CDR2 SASEGT. This chain's CDR3 is CASSWETGQGSTGELFF.

V usage is TRBV7-8 and J usage is TRBJ2-7; no DNA is available, so the TRBD2 call from TCRdb remains unchecked. The germline gives CDR1 SGHVS, CDR2 FQNEAQ. The CDR3 spans 14 residues. CDR3 sequence reads: CASTVAGGPYEQYF.

The V call is TRBV12-3 or TRBV12-4, the J call TRBJ1-5. The CDR3 covers 14 residues. This chain's CDR3 is CASSLAGYNQPQHF.

This sequence joins TRBV20-1 and TRBJ2-1; the D call from TCRdb, TRBD1, cannot be confirmed without DNA. The CDR3 sequence is 14 residues long. In germline, CDR1 is DFQATT, CDR2 SNEGSKA (reference sequence). The CDR3 spells CSAVRDPTYNEQFF.

The chain couples TRBV20-1 to TRBJ2-5. CDR3 length: 13 residues. CDR1 and CDR2 (germline): DFQATT, SNEGSKA (reference sequence). The chain's CDR3 is CSASVTGGETQYF.

V is TRBV20-1 and J is TRBJ2-2; checking the TCRdb D call of TRBD2 is not possible without DNA. Germline loops: CDR1 DFQATT, CDR2 SNEGSKA (reference sequence). The CDR3 consists of 15 residues. This CDR3 is CSASLAGGNTGELFF.

The rearrangement uses TRBV7-2 and TRBJ2-2; TCRdb proposes TRBD2, but this gene call is untestable without DNA. This CDR3 region has 18 residues. Germline CDR1 is SGHTA and CDR2 is FQGNSA. The CDR3 loop reads CASSLASILRELSGELFF.

The rearrangement links TRBV12-3 or TRBV12-4 to TRBJ2-3; there is no DNA to check the TCRdb D call of TRBD1. The CDR3 totals 15 residues. This chain's CDR3 is CASSLGQGWADTQYF.

This CDR3 reads CASSFFVPNTAGNYGYTF. The chain employs TRBV6-5 and TRBJ1-2; as DNA is missing, the TRBD1 call by TCRdb cannot be tested. This CDR3 region has 18 residues. Germline V gene sequence: CDR1 MNHEY, CDR2 SVGAGI.

The V and J genes are TRBV6-1 and TRBJ2-2. The CDR3 is 14 amino acids. CDR1 and CDR2 (germline): MNHNS, SASEGT. The CDR3 spells CASSVGPNTGELFF.

This rearrangement joins TRBV20-1 to TRBJ2-7; TCRdb calls TRBD2, which cannot be checked without DNA. The CDR3 runs to 20 residues. Germline-derived CDR1 and CDR2 are DFQATT and SNEGSKA (reference sequence). The CDR3 protein is CSARRGPPGTSGRASYEQYF.

The chain couples TRBV4-2 to TRBJ2-5; the D call of TRBD1 rests on TCRdb alone, since no DNA is present to check it. The germline V gene has CDR1 LGHNA and CDR2 YNFKEQ. This CDR3 is built from 20 residues. CDR3 region: CASIQDPGAPRRNRVETQYF.

The chain recombines TRBV6-1 with TRBJ2-2; there is no DNA to check the TCRdb D call of TRBD1. Germline V gene lookup returns CDR1 MNHNS and CDR2 SASEGT. This CDR3 spans 16 amino acids. The CDR3 region is CASSPRTGASGGELFF.

The rearrangement joins TRBV14 to TRBJ2-1; TCRdb picks TRBD2, but there is no DNA to check that call. In germline, CDR1 is SGHDN, CDR2 FVKESK. The CDR3 is made up of 15 amino acids. CDR3 residues: CATRLAGGPYNEQFF.

The genes are TRBV7-2 and TRBJ2-7; with no DNA, the TCRdb D assignment of TRBD1 cannot be verified. This CDR3 spans 13 amino acids. Germline-derived CDR1 and CDR2 are SGHTA and FQGNSA. CDR3 sequence: CASSRTGTSEQYF.

J is TRBJ2-5 and V is TRBV5-1; the TRBD1 assignment by TCRdb is unverifiable without DNA. Germline V gives CDR1 SGHRS, CDR2 YFSETQ. The length of the CDR3 is 15 residues. CDR3 protein: CASSSGTPLQETQYF.

The chain's CDR3 is CSATSGIQPQHF. The rearrangement uses TRBV20-1 and TRBJ1-5. This CDR3 has 12 residues. CDR1 is DFQATT, CDR2 SNEGSKA, per germline (reference sequence).

The chain uses TRBV12-3 or TRBV12-4 and TRBJ2-1; as DNA is missing, the TRBD2 call by TCRdb cannot be tested. This CDR3 is 16 amino acids long. This CDR3 reads CASSSTTSWSTNEQFF.

The chain has TRBV10-2 and TRBJ2-1; the TCRdb call, TRBD1, lacks DNA for checking. The germline CDR1 and CDR2 sequences are WSHSY and SAAADI. This CDR3 region has 15 residues. CDR3 amino acids: CASSAPGGPYNEQFF.

The V gene is TRBV20-1, the J gene TRBJ1-4; TCRdb designates TRBD1, a call that cannot be tested without DNA. Germline CDR1 is DFQATT and CDR2 is SNEGSKA (reference sequence). This CDR3 has 13 amino acids. CDR3 sequence reads: CSARTGSWEKLFF.

The chain combines TRBV7-2 with TRBJ1-2; TCRdb lists TRBD1, though no DNA is available to test this call. CDR1 is SGHTA and CDR2 is FQGNSA in the germline V gene. CDR3 length equals 15 residues. Here the CDR3 reads CASSSQTGWNYGYTF.